These 2 T cell receptor beta chains originate from one sample sequenced in a study of neurological immune-mediated disorders. TCRdb reprocessed the 5' RACE reads with MiXCR, giving one entry per CDR3 protein. The table includes under 75,000 distinct CDR3 sequences, 2.5% to 4% detected once. What was sequenced was PBMCs. The source of these receptors is a woman between 45 and 65 years old with multiple sclerosis.

J is TRBJ2-7 and V is TRBV20-1, with D hard to call. Germline V CDR1 and CDR2: DFQATT, SNEGSKA (reference sequence). With 5 bases removed from V and 3 bases from J, the gap between germline ends came to 11 bases. CDR3 length: 12 residues. The CDR3 is CSASPDVYEQYF. CDR3 DNA: TGCAGTGCTTCGCCAGATGTCTACGAGCAGTACTTC.

This clonotype has ten or more counts. CDR3 sequence reads: CASSSGQGVHNEQFF. The DNA of the CDR3 is TGCGCCAGCAGCTCTGGACAGGGGGTACACAATGAGCAGTTCTTC. This chain joins TRBV5-1 and TRBJ2-1; TRBD1 agrees at 10 bases. The V gene end was trimmed by 3 bases and the J gene end by 5 bases; junction bases not matched to a gene: 5. CDR1 and CDR2 from the germline V gene are SGHRS and YFSETQ. The CDR3 contains 15 residues.